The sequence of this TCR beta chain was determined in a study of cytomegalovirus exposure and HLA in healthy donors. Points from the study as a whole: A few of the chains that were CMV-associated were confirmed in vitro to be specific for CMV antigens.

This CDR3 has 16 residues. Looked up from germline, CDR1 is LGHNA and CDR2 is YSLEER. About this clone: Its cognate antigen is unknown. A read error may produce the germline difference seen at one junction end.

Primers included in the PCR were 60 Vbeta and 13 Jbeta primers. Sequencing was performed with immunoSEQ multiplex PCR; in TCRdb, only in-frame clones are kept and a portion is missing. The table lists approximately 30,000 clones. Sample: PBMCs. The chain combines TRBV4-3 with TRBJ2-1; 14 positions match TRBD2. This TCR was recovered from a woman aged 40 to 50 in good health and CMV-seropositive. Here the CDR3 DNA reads TGCGCCAGCAGTCAAGGACTAGCGGGAGGTAGAACTGAGCAGTTCTTC. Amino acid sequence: CASSQGLAGGRTEQFF.